This T cell receptor beta chain was sequenced for a study of CXCR3-negative and CXCR3-positive naive CD8 T cells. Overall study context: Approximately 140 million TRB reads were obtained in total, which works out to about 1.5 +/- 0.3 million per library.

Study results and limitations: In naive cells, CXCR3-negative and CXCR3-positive subsets had similar TRBV-TRBJ usage; memory cells differed.

With UMI labels, 5' RACE was used to prepare the TRB cDNA libraries. TCRdb reprocessed the 5' RACE reads, keeping one entry per CDR3 protein, no DNA. Across 70,000 to 100,000 distinct CDR3 sequences, the top ten clones capture over 1.5% of the sample. Of note for this clonotype: Its antigen is unknown.

Sequences were obtained from naive CXCR3- CD8+ T cells from blood. Subset meaning: CD45RO-CCR7+CD27+CD95- naive CD8+ T cells lacking CXCR3 (TNR3-). The clonotype originates from a human donor in good health. Some clones in this sample may be carry-over from other donors' samples.

The CDR3 protein is CASSQVTGGGEFF. V usage is TRBV28 and J usage is TRBJ2-1; no DNA is available, so the TRBD1 call from TCRdb remains unchecked. The germline V gene has CDR1 MDHEN and CDR2 SYDVKM. The CDR3 is 13 amino acids.